This T cell receptor beta chain was captured by sequencing in a study of blood T cell repertoires in COVID-19 (dated by TCRdb to about 2020). As for the study more broadly: For ImmuneRACE Cohort 3, a participant was defined as recovered based on two consecutive negative NP/OP PCR tests, clearance by a healthcare professional, or resolution of symptoms. Samples came from the ongoing ImmuneRACE study (first 160 participants) plus 1,254 subjects from 6 global collaborators. Subjects who had been exposed to COVID-19, were actively infected with it, or had recovered from it provided the deeply sampled blood TCRbeta repertoires that made up the dataset. The repertoires were made available in a free public database intended to serve as a resource for research on the immune response to SARS-CoV-2. Samples from collaborators originated in the United States, Italy and Spain and spanned both the acute and convalescent phases of COVID-19. The prospective study material was composed of cDNA or gDNA derived from T cells, B-cell-depleted T cells, or PBMCs. Where available, HLA class I and class II types were taken from metadata supplied by the sample provider and were not determined by assay-based typing. Nearly every sample came with metadata listing a de-identified subject ID, COVID-19 status, age in years and sex. Beyond this particular receptor, the publication reports: The amount of clinical and demographic metadata varied by source and participant and was provided uncurated.

Participants in the prospective study were enrolled through a virtual design, were aged roughly 18 to 100 years, and lived in about 25 United States geographic areas. To assign participants to cohorts, the prospective study relied on clinical history that participants themselves reported in a screening survey and a study questionnaire. In the prospective study, mobile phlebotomists collected whole blood, serum and a nasopharyngeal or oropharyngeal swab from each participant. Prospective study participants could optionally give additional blood draws and questionnaires over an approximately 2-month period. Blood samples from the prospective study were shipped frozen or at room temperature prior to DNA extraction. The immunoSEQ Assay, a bias-controlled multiplex PCR, was used to amplify TCRbeta CDR3 regions from genomic DNA. In the authors' own workflow: Nucleated cell counts per sample were estimated from amplification of reference gene primers within the assay. Sequence reads were collapsed and filtered to measure the absolute abundance of every unique TCRbeta CDR3 rearrangement. For each sample, productive Simpson clonality was calculated as the square root of Simpson's diversity index across productive rearrangements. Sourced from immuneACCESS, this table was stored by TCRdb with only in-frame sequences that have V and J called. A share of the clones is absent; for the studies checked, an unresolved V gene accounts for under half, and the remainder has no known explanation. V and J calls and clone size are copied from that table; D and trimming were computed from the DNA. Present in this sample are hundreds of thousands of clones, 85% to 90% of which were seen just once. Over 3% of the sample is held by the ten biggest clonotypes.

Unmatched junction bases come to 8, with V trimmed by 8 bases and J by 2 bases. CDR1 is given as MDHEN and CDR2 as SYDVKM, both from the germline V gene. The CDR3 holds 15 amino acids from the cysteine to the phenylalanine. Kept here is only the CDR3 DNA, which spans 45 bases and is read in frame from base 1. A note on this clone: It lacks a known antigen. It has no much larger one-base neighbor in the sample; base qualities were not kept.

Sequences were obtained from PBMCs or T cells enriched from blood (not recorded which). The receptor was isolated from a woman between 45 and 65 years old in a cohort exposed to, infected with or recovered from COVID-19 (not recorded which). The sequence joins TRBV28 to TRBJ1-5; 8 central nucleotides agree with TRBD1. The CDR3 amino acid sequence is: CASLKDRVGNQPQHF. The DNA reads TGTGCCAGCCTCAAGGACAGGGTGGGCAATCAGCCCCAGCATTTT.